Below, one T cell receptor beta chain is given with its context. Its matching antigen is unknown. These data belong to a study of relationships among human T cell subsets. Study results and caveats: Clones with over 100 reads held over 60% of CD8+ cytotoxic sequences. Th1, Th2 and regulatory T cells shared many CDR3 sequences.

From mRNA, alpha and beta CDR3 regions were amplified using semiquantitative ARM-PCR. In ARM-PCR, communal superprimers followed tagged nested gene-specific primers for exponential amplification. TCRdb re-derived calls from the multiplex PCR reads in MiXCR, one entry per CDR3 protein. The data hold 11,000 to 15,000 distinct CDR3 sequences, with 50% to 75% observed a single time. The germline V gene encodes CDR1 MNHEY and CDR2 SMNVEV (reference sequence). V was pared by 6 bases and J by 4 bases, with 13 bases between. The CDR3 runs to 13 residues. CD4+ cells were positively selected first, then anti-CD25 beads isolated CD4+CD25+ regulatory T cells.

The receptor was isolated from a man aged 40-55 years in good health. Sequencing was carried out using Tregs sorted from blood. The V call is TRBV27, the J call TRBJ2-7; the D gene is possibly TRBD1 (5 bases). DNA for the CDR3: TGTGCCAGCAGCCGCGGCCGACAGTACGAGCAGTACTTC. Protein product: CASSRGRQYEQYF.